This T cell receptor beta chain was retrieved from a study of early T cells in non-severe SARS-CoV-2 infection. Germline-derived CDR1 and CDR2 are MNHNS and SASEGT. CDR3 size: 13 residues. Between the trimmed V and J ends, which lost 6 bases and 4 bases, there was a span of 10 bases. The protocol attached unique molecular identifiers to individual cDNA molecules. TCRdb re-called the 5' RACE reads through MiXCR, storing one row per CDR3 protein. This table has more than 95,000 distinct CDR3 sequences, under 15% appearing once. This receptor was obtained from an adult who was a healthcare worker with PCR-confirmed SARS-CoV-2 infection or an uninfected control (not recorded which). Material: whole blood. The genes are TRBV6-1 and TRBJ2-4; D gene uncertain. The CDR3 region is CASSPGPKNIQYF. CDR3 DNA sequence: TGTGCCAGCAGCCCCGGGCCGAAAAACATTCAGTACTTC.